These 18 T cell receptor beta chains share one sample of origin, sequenced in a study of T cells in Graves' hyperthyroidism and ophthalmopathy. It was RNA transcripts that yielded the amplified TCR beta CDR3 regions. When the TCR CDR3 underwent first-round RT-PCR, the HTBI primer set was used. TCRdb ran MiXCR on the multiplex PCR reads and lists one entry per CDR3 protein. Here the sample spans more than 150,000 distinct CDR3 sequences, 15% to 20% being singletons. The specimen sequenced was blood. The source is a woman aged 45 to 65 with Graves' hyperthyroidism.

In this sample, this clonotype turned up many times. This chain joins TRBV28 and TRBJ1-1; D unclear. Germline V gene sequence: CDR1 MDHEN, CDR2 SYDVKM. With 2 bases removed from V and 4 bases from J, the gap between germline ends came to 11 bases. This CDR3 contains 14 residues. The CDR3 protein is CASSLGGGITEAFF. The CDR3 DNA follows: TGTGCCAGCAGTTTAGGTGGTGGTATCACTGAAGCTTTCTTT.

This clonotype came up a few times. V usage is TRBV5-4 and J usage is TRBJ1-1; a possible D gene is TRBD1 (5 bases). This CDR3 is built from 15 residues. Germline CDR1 SGHNT, CDR2 YYREEE (reference sequence). V was trimmed by 3 bases and J by 6 bases, leaving 18 bases between them. CDR3 sequence (DNA): TGTGCCAGCAGCTCCAAAGGGGCCCGGGGTGCTGAAGCTTTCTTT. Amino acid sequence: CASSSKGARGAEAFF.

In its sample, this clonotype was seen many times. V is TRBV12-3 or TRBV12-4 and J is TRBJ2-2, with TRBD2 matching over 7 bases. The CDR3 consists of 15 residues. V was pared by 7 bases and J by 6 bases, with 11 bases of the junction left unmatched. The DNA for the CDR3 is TGTGCCAGCACTTTTATCGCGGGAGAGGCCGGGGAGCTGTTTTTT. This codes for CASTFIAGEAGELFF.

The chain employs TRBV19 and TRBJ1-1; a possible D gene is TRBD1 (5 bases). The CDR3 is 14 residues long. Germline CDR1 reads LNHDA; CDR2 reads SQIVND (reference sequence). V dropped 4 bases and J dropped 1 base, with 10 bases sitting between them. The CDR3 sequence is CASSRDPKNTEAFF. The CDR3 bases are TGTGCCAGTAGTAGGGACCCAAAGAACACTGAAGCTTTCTTT. Looking up the rest from reference TRBV19 and TRBJ1-1 gives the full variable domain: DGGITQSPKYLFRKEGQNVTLSCEQNLNHDAMYWYRQDPGQGLRLIYYSQIVNDFQKGDIAEGYSVSREKKESFPLTVTSAQKNPTAFYLCASSRDPKNTEAFFGQGTRLTVV.

This clonotype showed up many times. The rearrangement joins TRBV2 to TRBJ2-2, with D hard to call. Between the trimmed V and J ends, which lost 5 bases and 4 bases, there was a span of 8 bases. The CDR3 is 13 residues long. Looked up from germline, CDR1 is SNHLY and CDR2 is FYNNEI. The CDR3 DNA reads TGTGCCAGCAGTTTCACGGTCACCGGGGAGCTGTTTTTT. Its protein is CASSFTVTGELFF.

This chain connects TRBV4-1 to TRBJ1-6; 8 bases are a match to TRBD1. Unmatched junction bases numbered 4, after V lost 5 bases and J lost 7 bases. Germline CDR1 MGHRA, CDR2 YSYEKL. The CDR3 extends over 14 amino acids. CDR3 in amino acids: CASSYGQGNSPLHF. CDR3 coding DNA: TGCGCCAGCAGCTACGGACAGGGAAATTCACCCCTCCACTTT.

This clonotype has a count of ten or more. This CDR3 is CATSRDRTRYEQYF. The CDR3 region has the DNA TGTGCCACCAGCAGAGATAGGACCCGCTACGAGCAGTACTTC. V and J are TRBV15 and TRBJ2-7; no clear D gene. Trimming stripped 0 bases from V and 3 bases from J, with 9 bases between. The CDR3 has 14 residues. Germline-derived CDR1 and CDR2 are LNHNV and YYDKDF (reference sequence).

The sample holds many counts of this clonotype. J is TRBJ1-5 and V is TRBV28; tentative D call: TRBD1 (5 bases). Per the germline V gene, CDR1 is MDHEN and CDR2 is SYDVKM. V lost 2 bases and J lost 0, with 23 bases in between. CDR3 length: 20 residues. In DNA, the CDR3 is TGTGCCAGCAGTTTACCCACCGGACAACCCTCGGGATATAGCAATCAGCCCCAGCATTTT. As protein: CASSLPTGQPSGYSNQPQHF.

This clonotype was recorded many times. This chain joins TRBV5-1 and TRBJ2-5; no reliable D call. The V end lost 2 bases, the J end lost 0 bases, and 8 bases lay between the germline ends. This CDR3 is built from 14 residues. Germline CDR1 reads SGHRS; CDR2 reads YFSETQ. The DNA for the CDR3 is TGCGCCAGCAGCTTAGAAGGCCACCAAGAGACCCAGTACTTC. Translation gives CASSLEGHQETQYF.

This clonotype was seen many times. This rearrangement joins TRBV12-3 or TRBV12-4 to TRBJ1-2; 9 nucleotides match TRBD1. This CDR3 is 15 amino acids long. The V gene end was trimmed by 6 bases and the J gene end by 6 bases; junction bases not matched to a gene: 11. CDR3 amino acids: CASRNRQGESHGYTF. In DNA, the CDR3 is TGTGCCAGCAGAAACCGACAGGGGGAAAGTCATGGCTACACCTTC.

This clonotype appeared once. The chain combines TRBV15 with TRBJ1-5; 9 nucleotides line up with TRBD1. Germline V gives CDR1 LNHNV, CDR2 YYDKDF (reference sequence). There are 16 residues in the CDR3. The V gene end was trimmed by 4 bases and the J gene end by 6 bases; junction bases not matched to a gene: 10. In nucleotides, the CDR3 is TGTGCCACCAGCACCGGACAGGGGAGGGTGTCTCAGCCCCAGCATTTT. It codes for CATSTGQGRVSQPQHF.

The table lists this clonotype with many counts. The gene calls are TRBV7-6 and TRBJ2-2; no clear D gene. The CDR3 runs 19 residues. Germline V CDR1 and CDR2: SGHVS, FNYEAQ. Trimming pared 1 base from V and 0 bases from J, leaving 18 bases between. The CDR3 spells CASSLGELLGSANTGELFF. The CDR3 DNA reads as TGTGCCAGCAGCTTAGGGGAATTATTAGGCTCCGCGAACACCGGGGAGCTGTTTTTT.

This clonotype was counted at least ten times. The chain links TRBV27 to TRBJ1-6; D unclear. Germline CDR1 is MNHEY and CDR2 is SMNVEV (reference sequence). The CDR3 loop spans 15 amino acids. The ends were cut back, 0 bases at V and 8 bases at J, with 11 bases in the middle. CDR3 sequence (DNA): TGTGCCAGCAGTTTATCGCGAGGGTCTTATTCACCCCTCCACTTT. This gives the protein CASSLSRGSYSPLHF.

This clonotype has at least ten counts. The chain employs TRBV6-1 and TRBJ2-7, with 8 positions matching TRBD2. In germline, CDR1 is MNHNS, CDR2 SASEGT. This CDR3 is 14 amino acids long. With V trimmed by 4 bases and J by 1 base, 3 bases remained unmatched. CDR3 DNA sequence: TGTGCCAGCAGTGGGCGACTAGCGTCCTACGAGCAGTACTTC. This translates into CASSGRLASYEQYF.

A single count supports this clonotype. The chain links TRBV5-4 to TRBJ1-1, with 9 bases aligning to TRBD1. The CDR3 covers 15 residues. Per the germline V gene, CDR1 is SGHNT and CDR2 is YYREEE (reference sequence). The V and J ends lost 0 bases and 4 bases, in that order; junction bases with no gene match: 4. DNA of the CDR3: TGTGCCAGCAGCTTGGGAGGGACAGGGACCACTGAAGCTTTCTTT. Protein product: CASSLGGTGTTEAFF.

This clonotype occurred many times. The chain employs TRBV2 and TRBJ1-1; no definite D call. The CDR3 has 14 amino acids. Germline CDR1 and CDR2: SNHLY and FYNNEI. The DNA of the CDR3 is TGTGCTACAATCCCGGGTCTCAGGAACACTGAAGCTTTCTTT. Translating gives CATIPGLRNTEAFF.

This clonotype was recorded at least ten times. V gene TRBV5-1 combines with J gene TRBJ1-4, with a weak D call TRBD1 (5 bases). The V gene's germline CDR1 is SGHRS and CDR2 YFSETQ. The V end lost 0 bases, the J end lost 6 bases, and 9 bases lay between the germline ends. The CDR3 covers 14 residues. CDR3 sequence reads: CASSLVGADEKLFF. The CDR3 bases are TGCGCCAGCAGCTTGGTCGGGGCCGATGAAAAACTGTTTTTT.

This clonotype has at least ten counts. The chain's CDR3 is CASSSSGTITEAFF. The CDR3 nucleotides read TGTGCCAGCAGCTCCTCTGGGACCATCACTGAAGCTTTCTTT. The genes are TRBV7-2 and TRBJ1-1, with TRBD1 as a possible D gene (5 bases). Trimming pared 4 bases from V and 4 bases from J, leaving 13 bases between. The CDR3 contains 14 residues. The germline V gene has CDR1 SGHTA and CDR2 FQGNSA.